The rows below give T cell receptor beta chains drawn from one sample of a study of T cells in Graves' hyperthyroidism and ophthalmopathy. TCRdb used MiXCR to reprocess the multiplex PCR reads, holding one entry per CDR3 protein. Altogether about 640,000 distinct CDR3 sequences are present, roughly 15% being singletons, with the ten largest covering about an eighth. What was sequenced was blood. The receptor source for this set is a woman in her 50s with Graves' ophthalmopathy. CDR3s include the opening cysteine and the closing phenylalanine or tryptophan. D genes are given only for firm matches. Clone size, where shown, is once, few, many, or a class for clones that have expanded.

J	length	V	D	size	DNA	CDR3
TRBJ2-1	16	TRBV9	.	many	TGTGCCAGCAGCGTAGGCGGGGGAGGGGGATACAATGAGCAGTTCTTC	CASSVGGGGGYNEQFF
TRBJ1-4	16	TRBV7-6	.	many	TGTGCCAGCAGCTTAAGGCAAATTGCAACTAATGAAAAACTGTTTTTT	CASSLRQIATNEKLFF
TRBJ2-1	15	TRBV12-3/TRBV12-4	TRBD2	few	TGTGCCAGCAGACCCCTAGCGGGAGCCTACAATGAGCAGTTCTTC	CASRPLAGAYNEQFF
TRBJ1-2	16	TRBV19	.	few	TGTGCCAGTAGTACCGCAAGTCCAGGTTCTACCCATGGCTACACCTTC	CASSTASPGSTHGYTF
TRBJ1-5	15	TRBV12-3/TRBV12-4	TRBD1	many	TGTGCCAGCAGCCTAGGACAGGGGGGTTACCAGCCCCAGCATTTT	CASSLGQGGYQPQHF
TRBJ2-1	16	TRBV28	TRBD2	many	TGTGCCAGCAGGTTGCGGACTAGCGGTAATCACAATGAGCAGTTCTTC	CASRLRTSGNHNEQFF
TRBJ2-1	13	TRBV27	TRBD2	few	TGTGCCAGCAGTTTATACGGAGCGGGAGATGAGTTCTTC	CASSLYGAGDEFF
TRBJ2-7	12	TRBV5-1	.	.	TGCGCCAGCGGGATGGATTCCTACGAGCAGTACTTC	CASGMDSYEQYF
TRBJ2-4	13	TRBV12-3/TRBV12-4	.	.	TGTGCCAGTTCAGGAGTGACCAAAAACATTCAGTACTTC	CASSGVTKNIQYF
TRBJ2-5	15	TRBV5-6	.	few	TGTGCCAGCAGTAAGATCCGGGACATTCACGGGACCCAGTACTTC	CASSKIRDIHGTQYF
TRBJ1-3	17	TRBV5-1	.	few	TGCGCCAGCAGGACCACTTGGGGAGGCTCCCTCGGAAACACCATATATTTT	CASRTTWGGSLGNTIYF
TRBJ1-5	15	TRBV28	TRBD1	few	TGTGCCAGCAGTTTCGGGACAGGCGCCAATCAGCCCCAGCATTTT	CASSFGTGANQPQHF
TRBJ1-5	14	TRBV6-1	.	many	TGTGCCAGCAGTGAATACAGGAACAATCAGCCCCAGCATTTT	CASSEYRNNQPQHF
TRBJ2-3	13	TRBV30	.	many	TGTGCCTGGGACCGCGCTAGCACAGATACGCAGTATTTT	CAWDRASTDTQYF
TRBJ2-7	15	TRBV27	.	many	TGTGCCAGCAGATTACTCATGTCGGCCACCTACGAGCAGTACTTC	CASRLLMSATYEQYF
TRBJ1-4	15	TRBV5-1	.	many	TGCGCCAGCAGCTTAGGACCTGGGGCTAATGAAAAACTGTTTTTT	CASSLGPGANEKLFF
TRBJ1-2	15	TRBV20-1	TRBD1	.	TGCAGTGCCACTGTCTCTCCTCAGGGGGTCTATGGCTACACCTTC	CSATVSPQGVYGYTF
TRBJ1-5	15	TRBV4-3	.	.	TGCGCCAGCAGCCAAGTTGAGGGAAGCAATCAGCCCCAGCATTTT	CASSQVEGSNQPQHF
TRBJ2-7	16	TRBV7-2	TRBD2	many	TGTGCCAGCAGCCCCGGAGAAGCGGGAAGGGACTACGAGCAGTACTTC	CASSPGEAGRDYEQYF
TRBJ2-1	15	TRBV7-3	TRBD2	.	TGTGCCAGCAGCCCCACGACTAGCGGGCACAATGAGCAGTTCTTC	CASSPTTSGHNEQFF